This T cell receptor (beta chain) was obtained from a study of beta chain features in type 1 diabetes. Study observations and caveats: Within each of all four CD4+ subsets, Type 1 diabetes patients had TCRB CDR3s that were moderately but significantly shorter. The naive, central memory and Treg TCRB repertoires looked more alike in patients than they did in healthy donors.

The entirety of the isolated RNA underwent reverse transcription, so expressed TCRB transcripts were sequenced. Data came from immunoSEQ multiplex PCR; TCRdb stores just in-frame clones and leaves some out. The sample has 150,000 to 180,000 clones, approximately 10% seen once; the top ten hold less than 0.5%. CD45RO/CCR7/CD25/CD127/CD95/CD27 staining was used to isolate CD4+ naive, central memory, regulatory and stem cell-like memory cells by sorting. CDR1 and CDR2 (germline): LNHDA, SQIVND (reference sequence). The CDR3 runs 14 residues. Trimming took off 7 bases at V and 0 bases at J, with 9 bases between the two ends. Concerning this clone itself: Its antigen is not identified.

Sequenced sample: central memory CD4+ T cells from blood. V usage is TRBV19 and J usage is TRBJ1-4, with no clear D. The clonotype comes from a man aged 25-45 years with type 1 diabetes. CDR3: CASTKSPTNEKLFF. The DNA for the CDR3 is TGTGCCAGTACTAAAAGTCCAACTAATGAAAAACTGTTTTTT. Based on the CDR3 plus reference TRBV19 and TRBJ1-4, the full variable domain is DGGITQSPKYLFRKEGQNVTLSCEQNLNHDAMYWYRQDPGQGLRLIYYSQIVNDFQKGDIAEGYSVSREKKESFPLTVTSAQKNPTAFYLCASTKSPTNEKLFFGSGTQLSVL.